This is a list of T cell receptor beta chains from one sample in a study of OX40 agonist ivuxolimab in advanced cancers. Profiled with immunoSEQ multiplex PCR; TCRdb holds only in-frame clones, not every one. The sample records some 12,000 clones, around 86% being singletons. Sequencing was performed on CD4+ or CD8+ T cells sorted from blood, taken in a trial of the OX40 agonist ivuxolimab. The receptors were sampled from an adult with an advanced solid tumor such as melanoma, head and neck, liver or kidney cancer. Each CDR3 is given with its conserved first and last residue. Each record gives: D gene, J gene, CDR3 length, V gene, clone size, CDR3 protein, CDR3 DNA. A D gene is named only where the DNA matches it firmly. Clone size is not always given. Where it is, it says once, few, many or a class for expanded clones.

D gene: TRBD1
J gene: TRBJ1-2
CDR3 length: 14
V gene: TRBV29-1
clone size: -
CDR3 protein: CSVEGDRGLYGYTF
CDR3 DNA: TGCAGCGTTGAAGGGGACAGGGGACTTTATGGCTACACCTTC

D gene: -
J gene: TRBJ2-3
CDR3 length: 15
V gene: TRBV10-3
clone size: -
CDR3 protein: CANARGLGLADTQYF
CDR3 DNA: TGTGCCAACGCACGGGGCCTGGGGCTGGCAGATACGCAGTATTTT

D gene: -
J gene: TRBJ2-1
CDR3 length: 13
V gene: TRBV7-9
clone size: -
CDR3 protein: CASSPNWGNEQFF
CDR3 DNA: TGTGCCAGCAGCCCGAACTGGGGCAATGAGCAGTTCTTC

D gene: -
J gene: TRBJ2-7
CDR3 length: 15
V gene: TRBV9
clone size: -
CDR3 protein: CASSVDSGTPYEQYF
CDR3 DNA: TGTGCCAGCAGCGTAGACAGCGGGACACCCTACGAGCAGTACTTC

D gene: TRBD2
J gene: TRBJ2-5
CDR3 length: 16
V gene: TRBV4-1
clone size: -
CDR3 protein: CASSPHLGREDETQYF
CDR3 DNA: TGCGCCAGCAGCCCCCACTTAGGGCGGGAGGACGAGACCCAGTACTTC

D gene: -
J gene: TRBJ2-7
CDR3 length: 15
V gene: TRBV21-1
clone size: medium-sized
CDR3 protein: CASSKVSLTTGEQYF
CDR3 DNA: TGTGCCAGCAGCAAAGTTAGCCTCACTACGGGCGAGCAGTACTTC

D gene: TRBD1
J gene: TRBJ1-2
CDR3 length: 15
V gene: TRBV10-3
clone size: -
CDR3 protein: CAISESDRGEDGYTF
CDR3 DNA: TGTGCCATCAGTGAGTCCGACAGGGGCGAGGATGGCTACACCTTC

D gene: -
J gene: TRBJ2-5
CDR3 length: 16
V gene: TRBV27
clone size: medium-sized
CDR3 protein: CASSLGSGRGEETQYF
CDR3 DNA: TGTGCCAGCAGTTTAGGGTCCGGCAGGGGCGAAGAGACCCAGTACTTC

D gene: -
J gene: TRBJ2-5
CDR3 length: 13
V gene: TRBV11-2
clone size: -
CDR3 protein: CASSFGLQETQYF
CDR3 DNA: TGTGCCAGCAGCTTTGGGTTACAAGAGACCCAGTACTTC

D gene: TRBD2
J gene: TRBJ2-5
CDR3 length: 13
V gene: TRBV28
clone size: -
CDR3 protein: CASTQVAGETQYF
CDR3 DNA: TGTGCCAGCACCCAGGTAGCGGGAGAGACCCAGTACTTC

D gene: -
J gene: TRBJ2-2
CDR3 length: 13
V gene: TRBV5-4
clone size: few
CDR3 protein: CASRLDGIGELFF
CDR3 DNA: TGTGCCAGCAGGCTCGATGGGATCGGGGAGCTGTTTTTT

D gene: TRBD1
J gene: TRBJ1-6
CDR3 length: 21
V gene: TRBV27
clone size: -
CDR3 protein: CASSSPALGYLTGVDNSPLHF
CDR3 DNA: TGTGCCAGCAGTTCTCCCGCCCTGGGATACCTGACAGGGGTCGATAATTCACCCCTCCACTTT

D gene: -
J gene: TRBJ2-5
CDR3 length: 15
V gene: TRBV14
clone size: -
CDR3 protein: CASSQVGGAGETQYF
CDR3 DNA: TGTGCCAGCAGCCAAGTGGGGGGCGCCGGGGAGACCCAGTACTTC

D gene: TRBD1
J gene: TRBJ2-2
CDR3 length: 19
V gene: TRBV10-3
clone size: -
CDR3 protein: CAISESSPATGTNTGELFF
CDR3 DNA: TGTGCCATCAGTGAGTCCTCCCCCGCGACAGGGACGAACACCGGGGAGCTGTTTTTT

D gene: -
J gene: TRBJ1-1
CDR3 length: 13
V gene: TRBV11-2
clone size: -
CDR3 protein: CASSLVRNTEAFF
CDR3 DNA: TGTGCCAGCAGCTTAGTACGGAACACTGAAGCTTTCTTT

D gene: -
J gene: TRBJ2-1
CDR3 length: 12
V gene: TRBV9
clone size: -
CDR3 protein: CASSVALNEQFF
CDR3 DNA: TGTGCCAGCAGCGTAGCTCTCAATGAGCAGTTCTTC

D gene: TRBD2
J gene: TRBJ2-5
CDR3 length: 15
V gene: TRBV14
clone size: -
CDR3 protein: CASSPRRGWQETQYF
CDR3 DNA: TGTGCCAGCAGCCCCCGGCGGGGGTGGCAAGAGACCCAGTACTTC

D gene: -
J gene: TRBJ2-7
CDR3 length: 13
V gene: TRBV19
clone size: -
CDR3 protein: CASSIASTYEQYF
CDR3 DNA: TGTGCCAGTAGTATTGCCAGCACCTACGAGCAGTACTTC

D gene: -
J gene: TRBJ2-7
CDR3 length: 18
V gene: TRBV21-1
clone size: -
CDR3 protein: CASRPIGLAGVLSYEQYF
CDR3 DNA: TGTGCCAGCAGACCCATCGGACTAGCGGGGGTCCTCTCCTACGAGCAGTACTTC

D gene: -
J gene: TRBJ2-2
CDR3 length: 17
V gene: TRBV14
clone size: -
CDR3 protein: CASSQSLGTEYTGELFF
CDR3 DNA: TGTGCCAGCAGCCAATCCCTGGGGACGGAGTACACCGGGGAGCTGTTTTTT

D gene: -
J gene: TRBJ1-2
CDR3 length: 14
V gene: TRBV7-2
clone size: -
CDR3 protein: CASSSGRDIYGYTF
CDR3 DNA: TGTGCCAGCAGCTCCGGAAGAGACATCTATGGCTACACCTTC

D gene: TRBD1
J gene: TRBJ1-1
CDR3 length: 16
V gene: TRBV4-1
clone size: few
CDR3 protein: CASSQEFPGTGSEAFF
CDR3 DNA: TGCGCCAGCAGCCAAGAGTTCCCCGGGACAGGCTCTGAAGCTTTCTTT

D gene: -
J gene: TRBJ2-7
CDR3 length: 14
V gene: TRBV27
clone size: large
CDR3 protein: CASSGQSAAYEQYF
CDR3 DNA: TGTGCCAGCAGCGGACAGTCTGCGGCCTACGAGCAGTACTTC

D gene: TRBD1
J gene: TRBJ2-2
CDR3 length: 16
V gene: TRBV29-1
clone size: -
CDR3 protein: CSAWGQGAESTGELFF
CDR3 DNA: TGCAGCGCCTGGGGACAGGGGGCGGAAAGCACCGGGGAGCTGTTTTTT

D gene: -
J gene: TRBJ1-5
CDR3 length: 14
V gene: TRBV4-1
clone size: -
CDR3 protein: CASSYVGSNQPQHF
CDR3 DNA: TGCGCCAGCAGTTATGTGGGCAGCAATCAGCCCCAGCATTTT

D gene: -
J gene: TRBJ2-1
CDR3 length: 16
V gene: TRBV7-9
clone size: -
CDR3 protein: CASSPAGGPRYNEQFF
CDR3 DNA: TGTGCCAGCAGCCCCGCCGGGGGTCCAAGGTACAATGAGCAGTTCTTC

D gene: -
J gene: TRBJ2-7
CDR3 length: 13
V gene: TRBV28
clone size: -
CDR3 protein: CASSLEGGYEQYF
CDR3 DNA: TGTGCCAGCAGTTTAGAAGGTGGCTACGAGCAGTACTTC

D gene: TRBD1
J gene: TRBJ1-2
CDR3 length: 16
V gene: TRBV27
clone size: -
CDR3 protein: CASSSRPGQGYYGYTF
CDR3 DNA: TGTGCCAGCAGTTCCAGACCGGGACAGGGGTACTATGGCTACACCTTC

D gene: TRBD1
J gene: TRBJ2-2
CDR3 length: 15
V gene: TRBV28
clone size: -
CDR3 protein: CASSADRGHTGELFF
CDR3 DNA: TGTGCCAGCAGTGCCGACAGGGGTCACACCGGGGAGCTGTTTTTT

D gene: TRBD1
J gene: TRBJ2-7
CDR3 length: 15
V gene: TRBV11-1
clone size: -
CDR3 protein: CASSTGQGIYYEQYF
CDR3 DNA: TGTGCCAGCAGCACGGGACAGGGGATATACTACGAGCAGTACTTC

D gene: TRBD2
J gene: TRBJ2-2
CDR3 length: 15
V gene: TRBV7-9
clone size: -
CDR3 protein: CASSYSGGASGELFF
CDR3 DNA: TGTGCCAGCAGCTATAGCGGGGGGGCTTCCGGGGAGCTGTTTTTT

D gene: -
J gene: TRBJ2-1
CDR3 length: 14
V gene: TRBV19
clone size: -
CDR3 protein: CASTMGPSYNEQFF
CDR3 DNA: TGTGCCAGTACCATGGGCCCTTCCTACAATGAGCAGTTCTTC

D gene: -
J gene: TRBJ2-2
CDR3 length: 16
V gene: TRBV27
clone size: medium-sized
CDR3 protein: CASSPTRDRNTGELFF
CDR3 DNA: TGTGCCAGCAGCCCAACCCGAGACAGAAACACCGGGGAGCTGTTTTTT

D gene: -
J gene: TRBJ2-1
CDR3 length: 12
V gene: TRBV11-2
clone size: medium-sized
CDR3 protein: CASSLGVNEQFF
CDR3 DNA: TGTGCCAGCAGCTTAGGCGTCAATGAGCAGTTCTTC

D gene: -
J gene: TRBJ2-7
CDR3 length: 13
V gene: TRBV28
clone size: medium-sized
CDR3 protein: CASSLAGTYEQYF
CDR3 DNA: TGTGCCAGCAGTTTGGCGGGGACCTACGAGCAGTACTTC

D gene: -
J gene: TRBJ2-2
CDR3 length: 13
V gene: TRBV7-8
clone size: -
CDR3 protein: CASREVNTGELFF
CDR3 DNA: TGTGCCAGCAGAGAGGTGAACACCGGGGAGCTGTTTTTT

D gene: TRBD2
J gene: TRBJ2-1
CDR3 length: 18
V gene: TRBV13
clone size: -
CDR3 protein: CASSSGLAGGLWYNEQFF
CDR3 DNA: TGTGCCAGCAGCTCGGGACTAGCGGGAGGGCTATGGTACAATGAGCAGTTCTTC